This TCR beta chain was sequenced for a study of blood T cell repertoires in COVID-19. On the study more broadly: Spain, Italy and the United States supplied samples that represented acute and convalescent COVID-19. PBMCs, B-cell-depleted T cells, or T cells were the source of the cDNA or gDNA that made up the material.

The V gene end was trimmed by 8 bases and the J gene end by 11 bases; junction bases not matched to a gene: 9. Looked up from germline, CDR1 is SNHLY and CDR2 is FYNNEI. The CDR3 spans 13 residues. Source study methods: Nucleated cell number was recorded as an estimate derived from reference gene primer amplification. Repertoires were generated with immunoSEQ multiplex PCR, while TCRdb's copy carries only in-frame clones and drops some. V and J calls and clone size come straight from that table; D and trimming were deduced from the DNA. The table records about 300,000 clones, approximately 88% of them present only once.

The sequence derives from a woman aged 25 to 39 who had recovered from COVID-19. Sequencing was performed on peripheral blood. The J gene is TRBJ1-6, the V gene TRBV2; 7 bases fit TRBD1. As DNA, the CDR3 is TGTGCCAGCGCAGGACAGGATTCAACACCCCTCCACTTT. It encodes CASAGQDSTPLHF.